This TCR beta chain emerged from a study of tumor-infiltrating lymphocytes in primary liver carcinoma. About the study: Read depth, roughly 3.65 to 8 million productive TCRbeta reads, did not differ significantly between tissues. Findings and limits, study-wide: Tumor tissue displayed a significantly greater top-250-clone fraction than blood (p = 0.039).

Total RNA (roughly 550 ng) served as template for TCR beta cDNA synthesis primed by a constant-region primer. Construction of TCR beta libraries relied on three successive nested multiplex PCR rounds employing slightly modified ARM-PCR. Investigators reported that the first two PCR rounds, at 10 to 11 cycles each, used TRBV1-TRBV30 forward primers with a C-beta reverse primer. Each CDR3 protein is one row after TCRdb ran MiXCR on the multiplex PCR reads. The table includes approximately 300,000 distinct CDR3 sequences, roughly 60% detected once. This clonotype occurred many times. What it binds is not known. The V segment lost 5 bases and the J segment 1 base; nucleotides outside the gene matches: 0. The CDR3 covers 13 residues. Germline CDR1 and CDR2: SQVTM and ANQGSEA. It was unsorted whole blood that yielded blood RNA, and germline DNA was also extracted.

The TCR sequence derives from a middle-aged man with primary liver carcinoma and hepatitis B virus infection. The sequenced sample consisted of peripheral blood. The rearrangement uses TRBV29-1 and TRBJ2-5; 11 bases match TRBD2. As DNA, the CDR3 is TGCAGCGTTCTAGCGGGAGGCCAAGAGACCCAGTACTTC. Translation gives CSVLAGGQETQYF. Variable domain in full (rest from reference TRBV29-1 and TRBJ2-5): SAVISQKPSRDICQRGTSLTIQCQVDSQVTMMFWYRQQPGQSLTLIATANQGSEATYESGFVIDKFPISRPNLTFSTLTVSNMSPEDSSIYLCSVLAGGQETQYFGPGTRLLVL.